The 2 T cell receptor beta chains reported below all come from one sample, sequenced in a study of post-analysis software for immune sequencing data. TCR beta cDNA libraries included unique molecular identifiers. TCRdb reprocessed the PCR reads with MiXCR, giving one entry per CDR3 protein. The table lists 750,000 to 950,000 distinct CDR3 sequences, under 70% of them singletons. These receptors' targets are unknown. Study results and caveats: TRBV5-6, TRBV5-1 and TRBV20-1 belonged to a set of a handful of TRBV segments that were more frequent in patients than controls.

Sequenced: blood. The source is a girl between 5 and 17 years old with multiple sclerosis.

The sample holds one count of this clonotype. V is TRBV10-3 and J is TRBJ2-1, with 10 bases matching TRBD2. The CDR3 sequence is 15 residues long. Trimming removed 4 bases from V and 6 bases from J; junction bases left unmatched: 6. Germline V gene sequence: CDR1 ENHRY, CDR2 SYGVKD. The CDR3 spells CAISALAGEGNEQFF. CDR3 coding DNA: TGTGCCATCAGTGCTCTAGCGGGAGAAGGCAATGAGCAGTTCTTC.

This clonotype has only a few counts. V is TRBV10-3 and J is TRBJ2-7; 7 bases align to TRBD1. Trimming removed 7 bases from V and 7 bases from J; junction bases left unmatched: 13. From germline, CDR1 is ENHRY and CDR2 SYGVKD. The CDR3 extends over 14 amino acids. Here the CDR3 reads CAITKSATGKEQYF. The CDR3 DNA follows: TGTGCCATCACCAAATCCGCGACAGGGAAAGAGCAGTACTTC.